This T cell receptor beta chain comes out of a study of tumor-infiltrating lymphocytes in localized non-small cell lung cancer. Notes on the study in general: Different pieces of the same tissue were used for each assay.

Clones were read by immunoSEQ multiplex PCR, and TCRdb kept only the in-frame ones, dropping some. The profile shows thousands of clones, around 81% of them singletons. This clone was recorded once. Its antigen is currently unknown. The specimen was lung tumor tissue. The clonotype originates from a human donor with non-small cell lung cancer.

CDR3 region: CASSFPPGQASYEQYF. DNA for the CDR3: TGTGCCAGCAGTTTCCCTCCCGGACAGGCTTCCTACGAGCAGTACTTC. The V call is TRBV28, the J call TRBJ2-7, with 7 bases lining up with TRBD1. V was pared by 3 bases and J by 1 base, with 9 bases of the junction left unmatched. Germline V gene sequence: CDR1 MDHEN, CDR2 SYDVKM. CDR3 length: 16 amino acids.